In this sample, the clone carrying this TCR beta chain turned up many times. These data belong to a study of human T cells and chemical hapten exposure. The CDR3 totals 15 residues. Trimming pared 5 bases from V and 2 bases from J, leaving 13 bases between. Germline CDR1 reads KGHSH; CDR2 reads LQKENI. Study processing details: TCRs per sample had a median of approximately 100,000 and ranged from 23,224 to 690,600. TCRdb recomputed calls from the RACE reads with MiXCR, one row per CDR3 protein. TCRdb's processing, not the authors', yielded these V and J calls. The profile covers approximately 60,000 distinct CDR3 sequences, with roughly 9.6% appearing a single time and roughly 2.1% taken by the ten largest. Noted time point: patch test 3, about 24 weeks after DPC sensitization. Described treatment: therapeutic diphenylcyclopropenone sensitization with weekly scalp DPC.

The sequence was obtained from a woman in her thirties with alopecia areata. Some clones in this sample may be carry-over from other donors' samples. Material: whole blood, obtained in connection with sensitization to the hapten diphenylcyclopropenone (DPC). The chain links TRBV18 to TRBJ1-5; the D gene is possibly TRBD1 (5 bases). As DNA, the CDR3 is TGTGCCAGCTCAATGGGGACCTACGGCAATCAGCCCCAGCATTTT. This gives the protein CASSMGTYGNQPQHF.